The 32 T cell receptor beta chains reported below all come from one sample, sequenced in a study of cytomegalovirus exposure and HLA in healthy donors. The PCR used 60 Vbeta and 13 Jbeta primers. Assay used: immunoSEQ multiplex PCR; TCRdb lists only in-frame clones, some missing. The data hold around 90,000 clones, with around 62% observed a single time. The source material was PBMCs. The receptors derive from a woman aged 25 to 39 in good health and CMV-seropositive.

As to this clone: One end of the junction fails to match germline, which may point to a read error. Other DNA sequences within the sample encode an identical CDR3. The chain recombines TRBV7-3 with TRBJ2-3; maybe TRBD1 (6 bases). The CDR3 is made up of 15 amino acids. Germline V gene data show CDR1 as SGHTA and CDR2 as FQGTGA. The CDR3 DNA sequence: TGCGCCAGCAGTCCCGGACAGTTGAGCACAGATACGCAGTATTTT. It is translated as CASSPGQLSTDTQYF.

The chain combines TRBV18 with TRBJ2-1; D call uncertain. The CDR3 sequence is 12 residues long. Germline V gives CDR1 KGHSH, CDR2 LQKENI. V lost 2 bases to trimming and J lost 4 bases, with 3 bases between them. This CDR3 is CASSPIYNEQFF. The CDR3 DNA reads as TGTGCCAGCTCACCAATATACAATGAGCAGTTCTTC.

The V and J genes are TRBV15 and TRBJ2-7; a possible D gene is TRBD1 (7 bases). Trimming left V 1 base short and J 0 bases short, with 13 bases between. The CDR3 extends over 16 amino acids. CDR1 and CDR2 (germline): LNHNV, YYDKDF (reference sequence). The CDR3, as DNA: TGTGCCACCAGCAGAGGGAGGGGGCTATCCTCCTACGAGCAGTACTTC. This gives the protein CATSRGRGLSSYEQYF.

The chain uses TRBV7-6 and TRBJ2-1; the match to TRBD2 covers 7 bases. V shed 5 bases and J 9 bases; nucleotides not matched to a gene: 7. The CDR3 has 13 amino acids. Germline CDR1 SGHVS, CDR2 FNYEAQ. The DNA for the CDR3 is TGTGCCAGCAGCCTAGGGGAGGGAGCTGAGCAGTTCTTC. This gives the protein CASSLGEGAEQFF.

The chain has TRBV7-5 and TRBJ2-7; TRBD1 is taken as the D call from the table, unchecked against the DNA. TRBV7-5 is noted as a pseudogene. The CDR3 is made up of 16 amino acids. For the CDR3, the DNA is TGTGTCAGAAGCTGGGACCGGGACAGGGCTCCCTACGAGCAGTACTTC. This gives the protein CVRSWDRDRAPYEQYF.

A few counts support this clone. The sample carries other DNA sequences with the same CDR3. V is TRBV7-2 and J is TRBJ2-1, with D perhaps TRBD1 (6 bases). Trimming removed 3 bases at V and 7 bases at J, with 7 bases between. This CDR3 is 12 amino acids long. Germline-derived CDR1 and CDR2 are SGHTA and FQGNSA. CDR3 sequence: CASSLQGNEQFF. DNA for the CDR3: TGTGCCAGCAGCTTGCAGGGGAATGAGCAGTTCTTC.

This chain uses TRBV5-1 with TRBJ2-2; D not certain. Germline-derived CDR1 and CDR2 are SGHRS and YFSETQ. The V end was cut by 0 bases, the J end by 7 bases, with 4 bases between. CDR3 length equals 12 residues. CDR3: CASSLDSGELFF. The CDR3, as DNA: TGCGCCAGCAGCTTGGACAGCGGGGAGCTGTTTTTT.

This clone turned up a few times. The gene calls are TRBV6-5 and TRBJ1-4; maybe TRBD1 (5 bases). The CDR3 is 13 residues long. Trimming removed 6 bases from V and 8 bases from J, with 13 bases in between. Germline V lookup: CDR1 MNHEY, CDR2 SVGAGI. CDR3 nucleotides: TGTGCCAGCAGCGGGAGGGGTGGCGAAAAACTGTTTTTT. Amino acids: CASSGRGGEKLFF.

This chain links TRBV2 with TRBJ1-5; 8 bases agree with TRBD1. CDR3 length equals 15 residues. Germline CDR1 and CDR2: SNHLY and FYNNEI. Germline trimming cut 2 bases from V and 5 bases from J; bases unmatched to any gene: 5. Here the CDR3 reads CASSERGQEDQPQHF. The CDR3 DNA reads as TGTGCCAGCAGTGAAAGGGGACAGGAGGATCAGCCCCAGCATTTT.

In this sample, this clone turned up a few times. The genes are TRBV9 and TRBJ1-1, with 9 bases aligning to TRBD1. The CDR3 is 15 amino acids. V lost 2 bases and J lost 4; bases outside the gene matches: 6. Germline CDR1 is SGDLS and CDR2 is YYNGEE. In DNA form, the CDR3 reads TGTGCCAGCAGCGTGGGACAGGGAAGTTTCACTGAAGCTTTCTTT. Protein: CASSVGQGSFTEAFF.

The chain recombines TRBV7-2 with TRBJ1-2; TRBD1 matches at 8 bases. This CDR3 has 12 amino acids. The germline V gene encodes CDR1 SGHTA and CDR2 FQGNSA. J gave up 7 bases and V 3 bases, and 1 base lay outside the gene matches. DNA for the CDR3: TGTGCCAGCAGCTTCGACAGGGGTGGCTACACCTTC. Translating it yields CASSFDRGGYTF.

V gene TRBV9 combines with J gene TRBJ2-1; 9 bases map to TRBD2. CDR3 length: 16 amino acids. The J segment lost 9 bases and the V segment lost 3 bases, leaving 13 bases of the junction unmatched. CDR1 is SGDLS and CDR2 is YYNGEE in the germline V gene. The CDR3 here is CASSAPAALAGSEQFF. For the CDR3, the DNA is TGTGCCAGCAGCGCTCCAGCGGCCCTAGCGGGGAGTGAGCAGTTCTTC. Looking up the rest from reference TRBV9 and TRBJ2-1 gives the full variable domain: DSGVTQTPKHLITATGQRVTLRCSPRSGDLSVYWYQQSLDQGLQFLIQYYNGEERAKGNILERFSAQQFPDLHSELNLSSLELGDSALYFCASSAPAALAGSEQFFGPGTRLTVL.

This clone has a handful of counts. The genes are TRBV23-1 and TRBJ2-2; 7 bases line up with TRBD2. TRBV23-1 is classed as an ORF, of uncertain function. V shed 3 bases, J shed 1 base, and the junction held 14 bases outside the gene matches. There are 19 residues in the CDR3. Here the CDR3 DNA reads TGCGCCAGCAGTCATAGGCCCGGGACTTGCGGGGGGAACACCGGGGAGCTGTTTTTT. This translates into CASSHRPGTCGGNTGELFF.

The chain carries TRBV5-1 and TRBJ2-1, with 7 bases lining up with TRBD2. The CDR3 has 13 residues. CDR1 and CDR2 (germline): SGHRS, YFSETQ. The V segment lost 4 bases and the J segment 7 bases; nucleotides outside the gene matches: 5. DNA of the CDR3: TGCGCCAGCAGCCGGGGACTATCAAATGAGCAGTTCTTC. Amino acids: CASSRGLSNEQFF. The complete variable domain, with remaining parts taken from reference TRBV5-1 and TRBJ2-1, reads KAGVTQTPRYLIKTRGQQVTLSCSPISGHRSVSWYQQTPGQGLQFLFEYFSETQRNKGNFPGRFSGRQFSNSRSEMNVSTLELGDSALYLCASSRGLSNEQFFGPGTRLTVL.

The genes are TRBV4-1 and TRBJ2-5; tentatively, D is TRBD2 (6 bases). Trimming cost V 2 bases and J 4 bases, with 8 bases left between them. Germline lookup yields CDR1 MGHRA and CDR2 YSYEKL. The CDR3 totals 13 residues. The CDR3 spells CASSQLATETQYF. CDR3 DNA: TGCGCCAGCAGCCAACTAGCGACAGAGACCCAGTACTTC.

The chain joins TRBV5-1 to TRBJ2-1, with D possibly matching TRBD2 (6 bases). V lost 0 bases to trimming and J lost 3 bases, with 10 bases between them. The CDR3 is 15 residues long. The germline V gene has CDR1 SGHRS and CDR2 YFSETQ. The CDR3 region is CASSLGRGGYNEQFF. Written as DNA, the CDR3 is TGCGCCAGCAGCTTGGGGCGGGGTGGCTACAATGAGCAGTTCTTC.

The J gene is TRBJ2-1, the V gene TRBV9, with TRBD1 as a possible D gene (6 bases). The CDR3 contains 17 residues. Germline V gives CDR1 SGDLS, CDR2 YYNGEE. Deletions cut 3 bases from V and 0 bases from J, with 16 bases between. As DNA, the CDR3 is TGTGCCAGCAGCGCAGCACAGGGACCAAGCTCCTACAATGAGCAGTTCTTC. Protein sequence: CASSAAQGPSSYNEQFF.

The chain is built from TRBV9 and TRBJ2-3; D not certain. CDR3 length equals 12 residues. Trimming removed 4 bases at V and 3 bases at J, with 6 bases between. Germline lookup yields CDR1 SGDLS and CDR2 YYNGEE. The DNA of the CDR3 is TGTGCCAGCAGCTCTCTTACAGATACGCAGTATTTT. As protein: CASSSLTDTQYF.

This clone appeared a few times. The chain joins TRBV19 to TRBJ1-3, with unresolved D. CDR1 and CDR2 (germline): LNHDA, SQIVND (reference sequence). The CDR3 is 16 amino acids. Trimming cost V 3 bases and J 0 bases, with 12 bases left between them. The CDR3 sequence: CASSIGRESSGNTIYF. DNA for the CDR3: TGTGCCAGTAGTATCGGTCGGGAGAGCTCTGGAAACACCATATATTTT. Variable domain in full (rest from reference TRBV19 and TRBJ1-3): DGGITQSPKYLFRKEGQNVTLSCEQNLNHDAMYWYRQDPGQGLRLIYYSQIVNDFQKGDIAEGYSVSREKKESFPLTVTSAQKNPTAFYLCASSIGRESSGNTIYFGEGSWLTVV.

This chain links TRBV28 with TRBJ1-2; a weak D match, TRBD1 (5 bases). Germline CDR1 and CDR2: MDHEN and SYDVKM. The CDR3 has 13 residues. The V and J ends lost 7 bases and 6 bases respectively, with 15 bases between them. The DNA of the CDR3 is TGTGCCAGCACCATAAGGGACTATAATGGCTACACCTTC. Translated: CASTIRDYNGYTF.

The rearrangement joins TRBV12-5 to TRBJ2-7; TRBD1 matches at 9 bases. The CDR3 extends over 15 amino acids. V was clipped by 6 bases and J by 3 bases; unmatched bases: 9. The V gene's germline CDR1 is LGHNT and CDR2 FRNRAP. The CDR3 DNA sequence: TGTGCTAGTGGACTCGTACAGGGGGCAGGCTACGAGCAGTACTTC. It codes for CASGLVQGAGYEQYF.

The genes are TRBV18 and TRBJ1-3; tentative D call: TRBD1 (6 bases). The CDR3 contains 16 residues. The germline V gene encodes CDR1 KGHSH and CDR2 LQKENI. Between the trimmed V and J ends, which lost 2 bases and 5 bases, there was a span of 16 bases. The CDR3 nucleotides are TGTGCCAGCTCACCAAATGGGGCAGGGGCAAGAAACACCATATATTTT. It translates to CASSPNGAGARNTIYF.

The rearrangement joins TRBV19 to TRBJ2-7, with 7 bases aligning to TRBD2. Looked up from germline, CDR1 is LNHDA and CDR2 is SQIVND (reference sequence). The CDR3 is 14 residues long. V lost 6 bases to trimming and J lost 2 bases; unmatched junction nucleotides: 7. The CDR3 coding sequence is TGTGCCAGTAGCGATGGAGGGACTACCTACGAGCAGTACTTC. Its translation: CASSDGGTTYEQYF.

The chain carries TRBV19 and TRBJ1-5; D might be TRBD1 (6 bases). The germline gives CDR1 LNHDA, CDR2 SQIVND (reference sequence). This CDR3 comprises 13 residues. V gave up 4 bases and J gave up 6 bases, with 10 bases separating them. The CDR3 coding sequence is TGTGCCAGTAGTACACAGGGCGGTCAGCCCCAGCATTTT. Amino acids: CASSTQGGQPQHF.

V gene TRBV5-4 combines with J gene TRBJ1-1; no reliable D call. The length of the CDR3 is 16 residues. From germline, CDR1 is SGHNT and CDR2 YYREEE (reference sequence). V lost 3 bases to trimming and J lost 5 bases, with 20 bases between them. CDR3 nucleotides: TGTGCCAGCAGCTCGGGCGGGTTTCGGGTGGGTACTGAAGCTTTCTTT. It encodes CASSSGGFRVGTEAFF.

The rearrangement uses TRBV15 and TRBJ2-1, with 8 bases fitting TRBD1. V shed 3 bases and J 12 bases; nucleotides not matched to a gene: 4. There are 12 residues in the CDR3. CDR1 LNHNV and CDR2 YYDKDF come from the germline V gene (reference sequence). CDR3 residues: CATSRITGGQFF. CDR3 DNA: TGTGCCACCAGCAGGATTACAGGGGGGCAGTTCTTC.

The rearrangement joins TRBV6-5 to TRBJ2-1; 8 nucleotides line up with TRBD1. The CDR3 is 15 amino acids. Germline CDR1 is MNHEY and CDR2 is SVGAGI. The V and J ends lost 4 bases and 8 bases, in that order; junction bases with no gene match: 10. In DNA form, the CDR3 reads TGTGCCAGCAGTTTGACAGGGGCGCGACCCCATGAGCAGTTCTTC. Amino acid sequence: CASSLTGARPHEQFF.

The table lists this clone with a count of one. V gene TRBV15 combines with J gene TRBJ1-5; D call uncertain. Germline V gene sequence: CDR1 LNHNV, CDR2 YYDKDF (reference sequence). This CDR3 is 12 amino acids long. V was shortened by 1 base and J by 5 bases, with 3 bases between the two germline ends. The DNA for the CDR3 is TGTGCCACCAGCAGAGCCGATCAGCCCCAGCATTTT. Its protein is CATSRADQPQHF.

This sequence joins TRBV7-8 and TRBJ2-2; D is unclear. The CDR3 has 14 amino acids. Germline assignment: CDR1 SGHVS and CDR2 FQNEAQ. Trimming took 5 bases from V and 4 from J, leaving 11 bases between them. The CDR3 here is CASSEHSSTGELFF. CDR3 bases: TGTGCCAGCAGCGAACACAGTTCCACCGGGGAGCTGTTTTTT.

The chain has TRBV19 and TRBJ1-5, with a weak D call TRBD1 (6 bases). CDR3 length equals 14 residues. Trimming shortened V by 6 bases and J by 4 bases, and 13 bases separated the two germline ends. The germline CDR1 and CDR2 sequences are LNHDA and SQIVND (reference sequence). CDR3 loop: CASRLQGGNQPQHF. The CDR3 nucleotides are TGTGCCAGTAGATTACAGGGAGGGAATCAGCCCCAGCATTTT.

This chain links TRBV6-1 with TRBJ2-5; possible D gene TRBD1, 6 bases. The CDR3 extends over 13 amino acids. Germline V lookup: CDR1 MNHNS, CDR2 SASEGT. Trimming took 6 bases from V and 4 from J, leaving 12 bases between them. The chain's CDR3 is CASRPQGRETQYF. CDR3 nucleotides: TGTGCCAGCAGACCACAGGGTAGAGAGACCCAGTACTTC.

Of note for this clone: At one boundary the junction diverges from the germline segment, which might be a read error. The J gene is TRBJ2-7, the V gene TRBV2; 7 nucleotides line up with TRBD1. Germline CDR1 is SNHLY and CDR2 is FYNNEI. The length of the CDR3 is 11 residues. The chain's CDR3 is CASSEPGTERF. As DNA, the CDR3 is TGTGCCAGCAGTGAACCCGGGACAGAACGCTTC.